These T cell receptor beta chains were read from a single sample in a study of identical twins. TCRdb reanalysed the 5' RACE reads using MiXCR and keeps one entry per CDR3 protein. Among around 1.7 million distinct CDR3 sequences listed, more than 30% were seen once. The source material was cord blood. The origin of the receptors is a newborn girl in good health. Each CDR3 is given with its conserved first and last residue. The D gene is left open where the match is weak. Size tells how often a clone was seen (once, few, many) or the class of an expanded clone, and some rows leave it out.

J gene | V gene | D gene | clone size | CDR3 DNA | CDR3 protein
TRBJ2-2 | TRBV18 | TRBD2 | - | TGTGCCAGCTCATTTCGCGGACTAGCGGAGACCGGGGAGCTGTTTTTT | CASSFRGLAETGELFF
TRBJ2-2 | TRBV15 | - | few | TGTGCCACCAGCAGAGATGCGAGTACCGGGGAGCTGTTTTTT | CATSRDASTGELFF
TRBJ2-1 | TRBV10-3 | TRBD2 | - | TGTGCCATCAGTGATCTAGCGGGAGGGGGGAATGAGCAGTTCTTC | CAISDLAGGGNEQFF
TRBJ1-2 | TRBV20-1 | TRBD1 | many | TGCAGTGCTAGAGCCGGGACAGCCTATGGCTACACCTTC | CSARAGTAYGYTF
TRBJ1-1 | TRBV29-1 | - | - | TGCAGCGCCGGCATAGGGAGGCACACTGAAGCTTTCTTT | CSAGIGRHTEAFF
TRBJ1-2 | TRBV27 | TRBD1 | - | TGTGCCAGCAGTTCGATCCCCGGGACAGGGCCCTATGGCTACACCTTC | CASSSIPGTGPYGYTF
TRBJ1-2 | TRBV28 | - | - | TGTGCCAGCAGTTTAAGCAGGGGTTACTATGGCTACACCTTC | CASSLSRGYYGYTF
TRBJ1-5 | TRBV20-1 | - | - | TGCAGTGTCCGCAAAGGGGGATATGAGCCCCAGCATTTT | CSVRKGGYEPQHF
TRBJ2-1 | TRBV4-1 | TRBD2 | - | TGCGCCAGCAGCCAAGATAGCGGGAGGGCCTGCAATGAGCAGTTCTTC | CASSQDSGRACNEQFF
TRBJ1-5 | TRBV6-1 | - | - | TGTGCCAGCAGTCGACGTCTCGGCAATCAGCCCCAGCATTTT | CASSRRLGNQPQHF